The subject of this entry is one TCR beta chain. The entry originates in a study of control samples from healthy donors and cancer patients. The table came from immunoSEQ multiplex PCR; TCRdb's copy has only in-frame clones and leaves some out. The data contain about 80,000 clones, just under 90% of them singletons. CDR1 KGHSH and CDR2 LQKENI come from the germline V gene. Deletions cut 4 bases from V and 0 bases from J, with 7 bases between. This CDR3 spans 15 amino acids. This chain joins TRBV18 and TRBJ2-6; no firm D call. The clonotype originates from a man in his fifties in good health. Sequencing was carried out using blood. CDR3 DNA: TGTGCCAGCTCACAGGCGAGCTCTGGGGCCAACGTCCTGACTTTC. Its protein product is CASSQASSGANVLTF.